Included here is one TCR beta chain sequence, with context. This record comes from a study of blood T cell repertoires in COVID-19. At the level of the study: The United States, Italy and Spain provided the acute and convalescent COVID-19 samples.

Authors' processing steps: Cell counts per sample came from amplifying reference gene primers. TCRdb's table, derived via immunoSEQ multiplex PCR, lists solely in-frame clones and lacks some. The DNA gave D and trimming, while V, J and clone size come from that table. The sample gives about 290,000 clones, around four fifths of which show up once; around 4% is in the top ten. This sequence was found in a woman in her 50s with active or convalescent COVID-19. The sequencing sample was made of peripheral blood.

The CDR3 spells CATSDADRDNGYTF. For the CDR3, the DNA is TGTGCCACCAGTGACGCCGACAGGGACAATGGCTACACCTTC. The chain employs TRBV24-1 and TRBJ1-2; 7 bases align to TRBD1. The V and J ends lost 4 bases and 6 bases, in that order; junction bases with no gene match: 7. This CDR3 has 14 amino acids. The V gene's germline CDR1 is KGHDR and CDR2 SFDVKD.